The rows below give T cell receptor beta chains drawn from one sample of a study of T-cell memory formation after mild COVID-19. TCRdb reprocessed the 5' RACE reads with MiXCR, giving one entry per CDR3 protein. The top ten clones hold approximately 12% of a sample with about 160,000 distinct CDR3 sequences, roughly 30% of them seen once. The material sequenced was PBMCs or a T cell subset sorted from them (not recorded which). The receptors shown here come from an adult woman who had mild COVID-19 (a few samples of this study predate the infection). Cell type and time point are not known. Both conserved end residues are part of each CDR3. A D gene is named only where the DNA matches it firmly. Clone size is given for some rows only: seen once, a few or many times, or a class if the clone is expanded.

length	D	V	size	J	DNA	CDR3
15	TRBD1	TRBV7-2	NA	TRBJ2-1	TGTGCCAGCAGCTTAGGTGGACAGGGTTGGAGTGAGCAGTTCTTC	CASSLGGQGWSEQFF
19	TRBD2	TRBV5-1	few	TRBJ2-1	TGCGCCAGCAGCCGCGGCAACCGGGACTACGGAGGCTCCTACAATGAGCAGTTCTTC	CASSRGNRDYGGSYNEQFF
14	NA	TRBV12-3/TRBV12-4	NA	TRBJ1-5	TGTGCCAGCAGTTCCAGGGGTGAGGGGTCGCCCCAGCATTTT	CASSSRGEGSPQHF
14	TRBD1	TRBV6-1	few	TRBJ2-7	TGTGCCAGCAGCCAGACAGGGCGGTCCTCCGAGCAGTACTTC	CASSQTGRSSEQYF
16	TRBD2	TRBV5-6	NA	TRBJ2-7	TGTGCCAGCAGCACCCTTGACTCGGGAGGCATGTACGAGCAGTACTTC	CASSTLDSGGMYEQYF
14	NA	TRBV20-1	many	TRBJ1-2	TGCAGTGCTCTCGGACCTCCGCCCGTTTATGGCTACACCTTC	CSALGPPPVYGYTF
16	TRBD1	TRBV7-2	few	TRBJ1-4	TGTGCCAGCAGCTTAGCGCCAGGGGGCCGGAATGAAAAACTGTTTTTT	CASSLAPGGRNEKLFF
15	TRBD2	TRBV6-2/TRBV6-3	NA	TRBJ2-1	TGTGCCAGCAGGTCTAGCGGGAATAACTACAATGAGCAGTTCTTC	CASRSSGNNYNEQFF
13	TRBD2	TRBV3-1	NA	TRBJ2-3	TGTGCCAGCGACGGGGGGGCCACAGATACGCAGTATTTT	CASDGGATDTQYF
15	TRBD1	TRBV24-1	few	TRBJ1-5	TGTGCCACCAGTGATGCAGGACAGGGGCGACTCGCCCAGCATTTT	CATSDAGQGRLAQHF
16	TRBD1	TRBV5-1	few	TRBJ1-1	TGCGCCAGCAGCTTGGCGGCAGGGGGCCCTAACACTGAAGCTTTCTTT	CASSLAAGGPNTEAFF
12	TRBD1	TRBV29-1	NA	TRBJ2-7	TGCAGCGTTGGTCAGGGGGACTACGAGCAGTACTTC	CSVGQGDYEQYF
23	TRBD2	TRBV12-3/TRBV12-4	NA	TRBJ2-3	TGTGCCAGCAGTACTCGACAACCTTCGGGACTAGCGGGGGAAATCGATAGCACAGATACGCAGTATTTT	CASSTRQPSGLAGEIDSTDTQYF
15	NA	TRBV5-1	few	TRBJ2-7	TGCGCCAGCAGCTTGGATGGGACGGGCCTCTACGAGCAGTACTTC	CASSLDGTGLYEQYF
13	TRBD2	TRBV7-9	NA	TRBJ2-1	TGTGCCAGCGGTCCACGGGAGGGGAATGAGCAGTTCTTC	CASGPREGNEQFF
14	NA	TRBV7-8	many	TRBJ2-3	TGTGCCAGCAGCTTGGGAGGAGGGCGAGATACGCAGTATTTT	CASSLGGGRDTQYF
14	NA	TRBV24-1	few	TRBJ2-1	TGTGCCACCAGTGATTTTACCGGGGGCGGTGAGCAGTTCTTC	CATSDFTGGGEQFF
16	TRBD1	TRBV20-1	few	TRBJ1-4	TGCAGTGCTCCTGACAGGGGAATGGCAACTAATGAAAAACTGTTTTTT	CSAPDRGMATNEKLFF
13	NA	TRBV7-2	NA	TRBJ2-5	TGTGCCAGCAGCTCGGGGGGCGTGGAGACCCAGTACTTC	CASSSGGVETQYF
12	NA	TRBV29-1	few	TRBJ2-7	TGCAGCGTTGAAGGGCAGGCCCGCGAGCAGTACTTC	CSVEGQAREQYF
14	TRBD1	TRBV6-6	few	TRBJ1-2	TGTGCCAGCAGCCCCGGGACAGGGCTAAATGGCTACACCTTC	CASSPGTGLNGYTF
16	NA	TRBV14	NA	TRBJ2-7	TGTGCCAGCAGCCCCGGGACCACCTTTACCCCGTACGAGCAGTACTTC	CASSPGTTFTPYEQYF
14	NA	TRBV6-5	NA	TRBJ2-7	TGTGCCAGCAGTTATACAGGAATCAACTACGAGCAGTACTTC	CASSYTGINYEQYF
16	TRBD1	TRBV3-1	NA	TRBJ1-6	TGTGCCAGCAGCCCCGGACAGGGGGTCTATAATTCACCCCTCCACTTT	CASSPGQGVYNSPLHF
15	TRBD2	TRBV25-1	once	TRBJ2-3	TGTGCCAGCAGTGAACAAGGGACTAGTTCAGATACGCAGTATTTT	CASSEQGTSSDTQYF
14	NA	TRBV7-8	few	TRBJ2-1	TGTGCCAGCAGCTTATATGGGGCCGGGGGTGAGCAGTTCTTC	CASSLYGAGGEQFF
14	TRBD1	TRBV2	few	TRBJ2-2	TGTGCCTGTCCCGGGACAGAAAACACCGGGGAGCTGTTTTTT	CACPGTENTGELFF
16	TRBD1	TRBV5-1	few	TRBJ2-5	TGCGCCAGCAGCCCGGCCGGGACAGGGGTGGAAGAGACCCAGTACTTC	CASSPAGTGVEETQYF
16	NA	TRBV7-4	NA	TRBJ2-1	TGTGCCAGCACCCCCGGGGTGCGCCAGATTTACAATGAGCAGTTCTTC	CASTPGVRQIYNEQFF
11	TRBD1	TRBV2	NA	TRBJ1-2	TGTGCCACCCAGGGGGTGACTGGCTACACCTTC	CATQGVTGYTF
13	NA	TRBV11-3	few	TRBJ2-5	TGTGCCAGCAGCCCCGGGCCGGGAGAGACCCAGTACTTC	CASSPGPGETQYF